The next 24 T cell receptor beta chains were all read from a single sample in a study of blood T cell repertoires in COVID-19. Some clones are missing from TCRdb's copy, which holds only in-frame ones; the method was immunoSEQ multiplex PCR. The sample records 180,000 or so clones, roughly four fifths being singletons. The sample was peripheral blood. Receptors originate from a human donor with acute or convalescent COVID-19. The donor label of this sample is uncertain.

This clone was detected a few times. The chain has TRBV7-3 and TRBJ1-2, with 8 bases aligning to TRBD1. Trimming cost V 2 bases and J 8 bases; bases outside gene matches: 7. The CDR3 covers 14 residues. CDR1 is SGHTA and CDR2 is FQGTGA in the germline V gene. The chain's CDR3 is CASSLGQGSRGYTF. The CDR3 nucleotides read TGTGCCAGCAGCTTAGGACAGGGTTCACGAGGCTACACCTTC.

The CDR3 DNA sequence: TGTGCCAGCAGTCGGATTTCAGGGGGCGGGTGGACAGATACGCAGTATTTT. Its translation: CASSRISGGGWTDTQYF. The chain carries TRBV7-9 and TRBJ2-3, with 8 bases identical to TRBD1. From germline, CDR1 is SEHNR and CDR2 FQNEAQ (reference sequence). The CDR3 totals 17 residues. V shed 6 bases, J shed 3 bases, and the junction held 14 bases outside the gene matches.

The chain combines TRBV5-1 with TRBJ2-3; 11 bases map to TRBD2. Germline lookup yields CDR1 SGHRS and CDR2 YFSETQ. The junction had 3 bases not matched to a gene; V was cut back by 5 bases and J by 4 bases. The CDR3 spans 14 residues. This CDR3 is CASRTSGSPDTQYF. CDR3 in DNA: TGCGCCAGCAGAACTAGCGGGAGTCCAGATACGCAGTATTTT.

The V gene is TRBV7-3, the J gene TRBJ2-2, with TRBD1 matching over 7 bases. The germline V gene encodes CDR1 SGHTA and CDR2 FQGTGA. The CDR3 sequence is 14 residues long. With 4 bases clipped from V and 1 base from J, the junction kept 0 bases outside the gene matches. CDR3 protein: CASSWTGNTGELFF. CDR3 nucleotides: TGTGCCAGCAGCTGGACAGGGAACACCGGGGAGCTGTTTTTT. Full variable domain (missing parts from reference TRBV7-3 and TRBJ2-2): GAGVSQTPSNKVTEKGKYVELRCDPISGHTALYWYRQSLGQGPEFLIYFQGTGAADDSGLPNDRFFAVRPEGSVSTLKIQRTERGDSAVYLCASSWTGNTGELFFGEGSRLTVL.

This clone came up a few times. The chain joins TRBV19 to TRBJ2-7; D may be TRBD2 (7 bases). This CDR3 has 15 amino acids. Germline V gives CDR1 LNHDA, CDR2 SQIVND (reference sequence). The V gene lost 4 bases and the J gene lost 1 base, with 14 bases spanning the gap. The CDR3 region is CASSNGGDTSYEQYF. CDR3 in DNA: TGTGCCAGTAGTAATGGGGGGGACACTTCCTACGAGCAGTACTTC.

V gene TRBV7-9 combines with J gene TRBJ2-7, with TRBD2 matching 10 bases. V lost 1 base and J lost 1; bases outside the gene matches: 7. Germline values: CDR1 SEHNR, CDR2 FQNEAQ (reference sequence). The CDR3 loop spans 17 amino acids. CDR3 amino acids: CASSLDSSGSHSYEQYF. The CDR3 DNA reads TGTGCCAGCAGCTTAGACTCTAGCGGGAGCCATTCCTACGAGCAGTACTTC.

The V gene is TRBV7-9, the J gene TRBJ1-1; 7 bases are shared with TRBD1. Germline V lookup: CDR1 SEHNR, CDR2 FQNEAQ (reference sequence). The J segment lost 7 bases and the V segment lost 0 bases, leaving 5 bases of the junction unmatched. This CDR3 is 14 amino acids long. The CDR3 DNA reads as TGTGCCAGCAGCTTAGCAGGGGGACAGCTTGAAGCTTTCTTT. Encoded protein: CASSLAGGQLEAFF. Variable domain in full (rest from reference TRBV7-9 and TRBJ1-1): DTGVSQNPRHKITKRGQNVTFRCDPISEHNRLYWYRQTLGQGPEFLTYFQNEAQLEKSRLLSDRFSAERPKGSFSTLEIQRTEQGDSAMYLCASSLAGGQLEAFFGQGTRLTVV.

The chain has TRBV2 and TRBJ1-3, with D perhaps TRBD1 (6 bases). This CDR3 has 14 residues. CDR1 and CDR2 from the germline V gene are SNHLY and FYNNEI. V was trimmed by 11 bases and J by 0 bases, leaving 14 bases between them. This CDR3 is CARALQGSGNTIYF. In DNA form, the CDR3 reads TGTGCCCGAGCCTTACAGGGCTCTGGAAACACCATATATTTT.

The V gene is TRBV5-1, the J gene TRBJ2-5; 7 nucleotides align to TRBD2. With V trimmed by 6 bases and J by 5 bases, 10 bases remained unmatched. CDR1 is SGHRS, CDR2 YFSETQ, per germline. The length of the CDR3 is 14 residues. CDR3 DNA sequence: TGCGCCAGCACCCCGGGGGGACCAGGGGAGACCCAGTACTTC. It specifies CASTPGGPGETQYF.

This sequence joins TRBV4-2 and TRBJ2-3, with 13 bases aligning to TRBD2. The V gene's germline CDR1 is LGHNA and CDR2 YNFKEQ. The CDR3 contains 17 residues. With 4 bases clipped from V and 2 bases from J, the junction kept 6 bases outside the gene matches. The CDR3 reads CASSLKTSGGNTDTQYF. CDR3 sequence (DNA): TGTGCCAGCAGCCTAAAGACTAGCGGGGGGAACACAGATACGCAGTATTTT.

The chain employs TRBV5-1 and TRBJ1-1, with 7 bases lining up with TRBD1. Trimming took 0 bases from V and 5 from J; bases not matched to a gene: 7. The CDR3 runs 15 residues. Germline loops: CDR1 SGHRS, CDR2 YFSETQ. The DNA for the CDR3 is TGCGCCAGCAGCTTGGGAGGGGGCGCAGGGACTGAAGCTTTCTTT. It is translated as CASSLGGGAGTEAFF.

The CDR3 sequence is CASSEEGRASGWRETQYF. The CDR3 DNA is TGTGCCAGCAGTGAGGAGGGACGAGCTAGCGGGTGGAGAGAGACCCAGTACTTC. The chain has TRBV6-1 and TRBJ2-5; 8 positions agree with TRBD2. The germline V gene encodes CDR1 MNHNS and CDR2 SASEGT. V was pared by 3 bases and J by 4 bases, with 16 bases of the junction left unmatched. The CDR3 runs to 18 residues.

The chain carries TRBV5-1 and TRBJ1-2, with a possible D match to TRBD1 (5 bases). V was trimmed by 1 base and J by 10 bases, leaving 20 bases between them. This CDR3 is 15 amino acids long. CDR1 and CDR2 from the germline V gene are SGHRS and YFSETQ. CDR3 in amino acids: CASSLSSGQGLDYTF. CDR3 nucleotide sequence: TGCGCCAGCAGCTTGTCCTCGGGGCAGGGACTGGACTACACCTTC.

The CDR3 coding sequence is TGTGCCAGCAGCCAATCCCAGTATAGCGGGGGGCAGGGAGAGACCCAGTACTTC. This codes for CASSQSQYSGGQGETQYF. The gene calls are TRBV4-2 and TRBJ2-5; TRBD2 aligns across 10 bases. Germline CDR1 reads LGHNA; CDR2 reads YNFKEQ. Trimming cost V 2 bases and J 4 bases; bases outside gene matches: 13. The CDR3 covers 18 residues.

The chain couples TRBV29-1 to TRBJ1-2; 7 nucleotides align to TRBD1. CDR1 SQVTM and CDR2 ANQGSEA come from the germline V gene. V lost 6 bases, J lost 3 bases, and 4 bases stayed unmatched. The CDR3 contains 12 residues. DNA of the CDR3: TGCAGCGTGTCTACAGGGGACTATGGCTACACCTTC. Its protein is CSVSTGDYGYTF.

The chain is built from TRBV18 and TRBJ2-2, with a weak D call TRBD1 (6 bases). V lost 2 bases and J lost 3, with 13 bases in between. The CDR3 loop spans 16 amino acids. Germline V gives CDR1 KGHSH, CDR2 LQKENI. This chain's CDR3 is CASSPETGRDTGELFF. In DNA, the CDR3 is TGTGCCAGCTCACCAGAAACAGGGAGAGACACCGGGGAGCTGTTTTTT. Full variable domain (rest looked up from reference TRBV18 and TRBJ2-2): NAGVMQNPRHLVRRRGQEARLRCSPMKGHSHVYWYRQLPEEGLKFMVYLQKENIIDESGMPKERFSAEFPKEGPSILRIQQVVRGDSAAYFCASSPETGRDTGELFFGEGSRLTVL.

The rearrangement uses TRBV6-1 and TRBJ2-7; tentative D call: TRBD1 (6 bases). V lost 4 bases and J 2 bases, leaving 18 bases between the germline ends. Germline lookup yields CDR1 MNHNS and CDR2 SASEGT. The CDR3 is 16 amino acids. The CDR3 DNA sequence: TGTGCCAGCAGTGGCCCGGACAGTTATACTCCCTACGAGCAGTACTTC. It specifies CASSGPDSYTPYEQYF.

J is TRBJ1-5 and V is TRBV27, with D maybe TRBD1 (6 bases). Germline V lookup: CDR1 MNHEY, CDR2 SMNVEV (reference sequence). The V and J ends lost 3 bases and 1 base respectively, with 13 bases between them. This CDR3 is 16 amino acids long. The CDR3 protein is CASSLAARGSNQPQHF. The CDR3 DNA reads TGTGCCAGCAGTTTGGCGGCGAGGGGGAGCAATCAGCCCCAGCATTTT.

The chain carries TRBV27 and TRBJ2-6, with a possible D match to TRBD2 (6 bases). The germline V gene encodes CDR1 MNHEY and CDR2 SMNVEV (reference sequence). V lost 3 bases and J lost 0, with 15 bases in between. CDR3 length: 18 amino acids. The CDR3 sequence is CASSFRLAITSGANVLTF. In nucleotides, the CDR3 is TGTGCCAGCAGTTTCCGGCTAGCGATAACCTCTGGGGCCAACGTCCTGACTTTC.

The chain combines TRBV30 with TRBJ2-2; the match to TRBD2 covers 9 bases. Trimming took 6 bases from V and 5 from J; bases not matched to a gene: 10. The CDR3 has 15 amino acids. Germline V lookup: CDR1 GTSNPN, CDR2 SVGIG (reference sequence). The CDR3 DNA reads as TGTGCCTGCCAGGGGCGGGAGGGTTGGACCGGGGAGCTGTTTTTT. Its translation: CACQGREGWTGELFF.

J is TRBJ1-3 and V is TRBV28; TRBD1 matches at 8 bases. Germline-derived CDR1 and CDR2 are MDHEN and SYDVKM. V trimming: 4 bases; J trimming: 10 bases; junction bases outside the gene matches: 3. The CDR3 has 12 residues. The CDR3 sequence: CASSSQGATIYF. In DNA, the CDR3 is TGTGCCAGCAGTTCCCAGGGGGCGACCATATATTTT.

This sequence joins TRBV29-1 and TRBJ2-2, with 8 bases that match TRBD1. Germline V CDR1 and CDR2: SQVTM, ANQGSEA. Trimming removed 5 bases from V and 7 bases from J; junction bases left unmatched: 6. The CDR3 is 13 residues long. The chain's CDR3 is CSVPTGGNGELFF. CDR3 DNA: TGCAGCGTTCCCACAGGGGGTAACGGGGAGCTGTTTTTT.

The chain couples TRBV30 to TRBJ2-1; D call uncertain. Germline assignment: CDR1 GTSNPN and CDR2 SVGIG (reference sequence). Trimming left V 1 base short and J 5 bases short, with 3 bases between. This CDR3 has 11 amino acids. CDR3 in DNA: TGTGCCTGGAGTGCGGACAATGAGCAGTTCTTC. Translation gives CAWSADNEQFF.

A single count supports this clone. Other DNA sequences in the sample encode the same CDR3. V is TRBV6-1 and J is TRBJ1-2; unclear D gene. CDR1 is MNHNS, CDR2 SASEGT, per germline. The CDR3 has 11 amino acids. Deletions cut 2 bases from V and 5 bases from J, with 3 bases between. Here the CDR3 reads CASSESYGYTF. Written as DNA, the CDR3 is TGTGCCAGCAGTGAATCGTATGGCTACACCTTC.